A selection of T cell receptor beta chains follows, all from one sample in a study of blood T cell repertoires in COVID-19. Clones were read by immunoSEQ multiplex PCR, and TCRdb kept only the in-frame ones, dropping some. The sample holds 200,000 to 250,000 clones; 80% to 90% are singletons and the top ten take about 8%. Material: peripheral blood. The receptors were gathered from a woman in her fifties or sixties with active or convalescent COVID-19. The CDR3 runs from the conserved cysteine through the conserved F or W. D genes are given only for firm matches. Expanded clones are given a class, and other clones once, few, many or no size at all.

abundance	d_gene	j_gene	len	v_gene	CDR3nt	CDR3aa
-	-	TRBJ1-2	13	TRBV12-3/TRBV12-4	TGTGCCAGCAGTTTAGCGGAAACAGTTAGCTACACCTTC	CASSLAETVSYTF
few	-	TRBJ1-2	17	TRBV5-7	TGTGCCAGCACCGACCTTCCCCCGAGGCAGGGGTACTCTGGCTACACCTTC	CASTDLPPRQGYSGYTF
-	-	TRBJ1-1	16	TRBV5-6	TGTGCCAGCAGCATACGGACAGTCCTAATGAACACTGAAGCTTTCTTT	CASSIRTVLMNTEAFF
-	TRBD1	TRBJ2-5	15	TRBV3-1/TRBV3-2	TGTGCCAGCAGCCCGAGGGACAGGGGAATTGAGACCCAGTACTTC	CASSPRDRGIETQYF
-	-	TRBJ2-1	15	TRBV7-3	TGTGCCAGCAGCTTAGAGGCCTCCATCTACAATGAGCAGTTCTTC	CASSLEASIYNEQFF
few	TRBD2	TRBJ2-1	15	TRBV9	TGTGCCAGCAGCGACATAGCGGGGGGGTACAATGAGCAGTTCTTC	CASSDIAGGYNEQFF
-	TRBD1	TRBJ2-7	14	TRBV9	TGTGCCAGCAGCGTGGGGCAGGGGGCCTACGAGCAGTACTTC	CASSVGQGAYEQYF
few	-	TRBJ1-5	15	TRBV28	TGTGCCAGCAGTTTAGGTGGACAGCCTAATCAGCCCCAGCATTTT	CASSLGGQPNQPQHF
once	TRBD2	TRBJ2-7	17	TRBV5-1	TGCGCCAGCAGCCCCGGGACTAGCGGGAGGGTAACCTACGAGCAGTACTTC	CASSPGTSGRVTYEQYF
-	-	TRBJ1-3	16	TRBV28	TGTGCCAGCACCTCCGAGGGCGGGTCCTCTGGAAACACCATATATTTT	CASTSEGGSSGNTIYF
many	-	TRBJ2-1	12	TRBV12-3/TRBV12-4	TGTGCCAGCAGTCCACTAGCTTTAGAGCAGTTCTTC	CASSPLALEQFF
few	-	TRBJ2-3	17	TRBV6-1	TGTGCCAGCAGTGAATGGGCAGGGATCGGAGCCACAGATACGCAGTATTTT	CASSEWAGIGATDTQYF
-	TRBD2	TRBJ2-7	17	TRBV5-1	TGCGCCAGCAGCTTGAGTTCGGGACTAGCGGGGTACTACGAGCAGTACTTC	CASSLSSGLAGYYEQYF
-	-	TRBJ1-2	16	TRBV7-2	TGTGCCAGCAGCTTAACCCCTGACAGGCCCGATTATGGCTACACCTTC	CASSLTPDRPDYGYTF
-	-	TRBJ2-5	11	TRBV6-5	TGTGCCAGCAGGACAGACCAGACCCAGTACTTC	CASRTDQTQYF
-	-	TRBJ2-3	13	TRBV9	TGTGCCAGCAGCGAAACTCTAGCGGATACGCAGTATTTT	CASSETLADTQYF
once	-	TRBJ1-2	14	TRBV5-1	TGCGCCAGCAGCTTCCTCCTTCAGGGATATGGCTACACCTTC	CASSFLLQGYGYTF
-	-	TRBJ1-1	15	TRBV19	TGTGCCAGTAGTATTGCGATCAGGCAGGGCACTGAAGCTTTCTTT	CASSIAIRQGTEAFF
-	TRBD1	TRBJ1-1	13	TRBV7-3	TGTGCCAGCAGCGGTCCGGGACAGACTGAAGCTTTCTTT	CASSGPGQTEAFF
-	-	TRBJ1-4	18	TRBV21-1	TGTGCCAGCAGCAAAAGGTACGGTTGGCGACAGGAAAATGAAAAACTGTTTTTT	CASSKRYGWRQENEKLFF